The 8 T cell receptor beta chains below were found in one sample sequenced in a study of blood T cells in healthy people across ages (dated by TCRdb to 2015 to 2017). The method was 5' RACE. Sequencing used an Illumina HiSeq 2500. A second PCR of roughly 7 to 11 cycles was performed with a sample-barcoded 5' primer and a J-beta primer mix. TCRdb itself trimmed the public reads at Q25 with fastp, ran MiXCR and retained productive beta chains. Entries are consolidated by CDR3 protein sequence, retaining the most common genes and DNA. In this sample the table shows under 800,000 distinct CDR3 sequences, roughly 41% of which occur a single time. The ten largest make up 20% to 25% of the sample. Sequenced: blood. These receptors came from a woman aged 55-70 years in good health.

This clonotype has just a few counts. The CDR3: CASSWSGQGAYEQFF. CDR3 nucleotide sequence: TGTGCCAGCAGTTGGTCGGGGCAGGGGGCCTATGAGCAGTTCTTC. J is TRBJ2-1 and V is TRBV27, with 8 bases identical to TRBD1. With V trimmed by 4 bases and J by 8 bases, 10 bases remained unmatched. The CDR3 runs 15 residues. The germline V gene encodes CDR1 MNHEY and CDR2 SMNVEV (reference sequence).

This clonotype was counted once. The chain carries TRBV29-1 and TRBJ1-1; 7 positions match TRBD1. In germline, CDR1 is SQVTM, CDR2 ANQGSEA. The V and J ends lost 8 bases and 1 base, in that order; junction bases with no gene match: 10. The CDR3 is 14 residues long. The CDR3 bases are TGCAGCATTCTTGGGGACAGAGGGAACACTGAAGCTTTCTTT. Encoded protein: CSILGDRGNTEAFF.

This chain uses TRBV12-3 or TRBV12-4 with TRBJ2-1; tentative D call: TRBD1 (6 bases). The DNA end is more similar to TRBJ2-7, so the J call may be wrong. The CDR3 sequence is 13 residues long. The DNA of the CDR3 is TGTGCCAGCAACGAGGACAGCCACAATGAGCAGTACTTC. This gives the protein CASNEDSHNEQYF.

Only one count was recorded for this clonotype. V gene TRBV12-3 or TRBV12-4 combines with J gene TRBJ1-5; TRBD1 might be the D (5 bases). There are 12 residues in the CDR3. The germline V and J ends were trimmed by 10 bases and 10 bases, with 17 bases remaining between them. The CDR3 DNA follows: TGTGCCATAACAAGAGGGCAGGGCCCCCAGCATTTT. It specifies CAITRGQGPQHF.

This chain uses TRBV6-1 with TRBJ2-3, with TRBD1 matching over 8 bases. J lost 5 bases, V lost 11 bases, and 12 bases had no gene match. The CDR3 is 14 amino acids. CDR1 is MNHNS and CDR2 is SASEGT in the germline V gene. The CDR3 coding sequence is TGTGCCGTTCAGGGGGCGCGTAGGGTAGATACGCAGTATTTT. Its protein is CAVQGARRVDTQYF.

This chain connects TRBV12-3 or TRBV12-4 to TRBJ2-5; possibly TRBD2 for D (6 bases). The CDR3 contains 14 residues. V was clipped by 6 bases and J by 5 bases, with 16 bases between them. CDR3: CASSQQRGRETQYF. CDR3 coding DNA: TGTGCCAGCAGCCAACAGCGTGGGAGGGAGACCCAGTACTTC.

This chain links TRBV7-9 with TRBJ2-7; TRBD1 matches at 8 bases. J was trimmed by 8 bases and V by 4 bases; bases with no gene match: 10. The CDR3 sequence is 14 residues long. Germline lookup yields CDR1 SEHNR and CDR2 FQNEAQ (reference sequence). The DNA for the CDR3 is TGTGCCAGCAGCTCGACAGGGGCAACATACAAGCAGTACTTC. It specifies CASSSTGATYKQYF.

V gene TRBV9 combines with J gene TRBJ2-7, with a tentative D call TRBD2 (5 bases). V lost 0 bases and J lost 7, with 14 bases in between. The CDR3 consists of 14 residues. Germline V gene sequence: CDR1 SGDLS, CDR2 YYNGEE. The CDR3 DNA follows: TGTGCCAGCAGCGTAGGGGTATCCACGGGGGAGCAGTACTTC. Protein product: CASSVGVSTGEQYF.